These 9 T cell receptor beta chains were sequenced from one sample in a study of cytomegalovirus exposure and HLA in healthy donors. Primers: 60 Vbeta forward and 13 Jbeta reverse. Sequencing was performed with immunoSEQ multiplex PCR; in TCRdb, only in-frame clones are kept and a portion is missing. The sample yields 200,000 or so clones, 82% seen once. The source material was PBMCs. The receptors were sampled from a woman aged 18 to 35 in good health and CMV-seronegative.

This clone showed up just a few times. The chain recombines TRBV11-2 with TRBJ1-4; perhaps TRBD1 as D (6 bases). Looked up from germline, CDR1 is SGHAT and CDR2 is FQNNGV. CDR3 length equals 13 residues. Deletions cut 2 bases from V and 8 bases from J, with 9 bases between. The CDR3 is CASSLHRDEKLFF. CDR3 coding DNA: TGTGCCAGCAGCTTACACAGGGACGAAAAACTGTTTTTT.

This clone was picked up one time. The chain combines TRBV6-5 with TRBJ2-5; D is possibly TRBD1 (6 bases). Judging by the DNA end, TRBJ2-7 fits better; the J call may be wrong. The CDR3 sequence is 12 residues long. CDR1 and CDR2 from the germline V gene are MNHEY and SVGAGI. CDR3 region: CASSPGQYEQYF. CDR3 in DNA: TGTGCCAGCAGTCCAGGACAGTACGAGCAGTACTTC.

This rearrangement joins TRBV5-1 to TRBJ1-2; D is perhaps TRBD1 (6 bases). The germline V and J ends were trimmed by 0 bases and 4 bases, with 13 bases remaining between them. The CDR3 totals 15 residues. Per the germline V gene, CDR1 is SGHRS and CDR2 is YFSETQ. DNA for the CDR3: TGCGCCAGCAGCTTGGCCAACAGGGAGGGCTATGGCTACACCTTC. Protein: CASSLANREGYGYTF.

The chain combines TRBV6-1 with TRBJ2-2; TRBD2 matches at 10 bases. Germline V lookup: CDR1 MNHNS, CDR2 SASEGT. The CDR3 spans 15 residues. V lost 2 bases to trimming and J lost 10 bases; unmatched junction nucleotides: 7. CDR3 sequence (DNA): TGTGCCAGCAGTGAAATCGGGACTAGCGTTGCGGAGCTGTTTTTT. Translated, it gives CASSEIGTSVAELFF.

Only a few counts were recorded for this clone. The gene calls are TRBV2 and TRBJ1-3; tentatively, D is TRBD1 (6 bases). Trimming took off 6 bases at V and 0 bases at J, with 12 bases between the two ends. CDR1 and CDR2 from the germline V gene are SNHLY and FYNNEI. The CDR3 runs 15 residues. CDR3 sequence (DNA): TGTGCCAGCAGGGCCGGACAGCACTCTGGAAACACCATATATTTT. This gives the protein CASRAGQHSGNTIYF. Using reference TRBV2 and TRBJ1-3 for the parts outside the CDR3, the full variable domain is EPEVTQTPSHQVTQMGQEVILRCVPISNHLYFYWYRQILGQKVEFLVSFYNNEISEKSEIFDDQFSVERPDGSNFTLKIRSTKLEDSAMYFCASRAGQHSGNTIYFGEGSWLTVV.

The V call is TRBV6-5, the J call TRBJ2-1; 11 bases align to TRBD2. J gave up 8 bases and V 4 bases, and 4 bases lay outside the gene matches. The germline CDR1 and CDR2 sequences are MNHEY and SVGAGI. The length of the CDR3 is 14 residues. The CDR3 loop is CASSSLAGVYEQFF. In DNA form, the CDR3 reads TGTGCCAGCAGTTCACTAGCGGGGGTGTATGAGCAGTTCTTC.

The chain couples TRBV6-5 to TRBJ1-2; perhaps TRBD1 as D (5 bases). The CDR3 loop spans 14 amino acids. CDR1 is MNHEY and CDR2 is SVGAGI in the germline V gene. Trimming cost V 2 bases and J 2 bases, with 9 bases left between them. The CDR3 DNA sequence: TGTGCCAGCAGTTACGGGGCAGGGAACTATGGCTACACCTTC. Translating it yields CASSYGAGNYGYTF.

This clone appeared once. The chain links TRBV19 to TRBJ2-7; D gene ambiguous. The CDR3 is made up of 14 amino acids. With 1 base removed from V and 3 bases from J, the gap between germline ends came to 10 bases. Germline loops: CDR1 LNHDA, CDR2 SQIVND (reference sequence). The CDR3 DNA is TGTGCCAGTAGTATAGCCCCGTTAGACTACGAGCAGTACTTC. This encodes CASSIAPLDYEQYF.

CDR3 region: CASRGTGGNEKLFF. CDR3 bases: TGTGCCAGCCGTGGGACAGGTGGAAATGAAAAACTGTTTTTT. This chain connects TRBV6-1 to TRBJ1-4; 8 nucleotides agree with TRBD1. This CDR3 has 14 residues. V lost 8 bases to trimming and J lost 5 bases; unmatched junction nucleotides: 7. Germline loops: CDR1 MNHNS, CDR2 SASEGT.